This T cell receptor (beta chain) was captured by sequencing in a study of T cells expressing NK-cell markers. From the 5' RACE reads, TCRdb lists one entry per CDR3 protein and no DNA. Its table lists hundreds of thousands of distinct CDR3 sequences. This CDR3 has 15 residues. CDR1 is SGHNT, CDR2 YYREEE, per germline (reference sequence). Material: blood T cells: a sorted CD56 or NKG2C T cell subset, CD4+ or CD8+ T cells, or bulk PBMC T cells (not recorded which). The receptor was isolated from a man between 18 and 35 years old in good health. This chain connects TRBV5-4 to TRBJ2-1. The CDR3: CASSLDSVLSHEQFF.